What follows are 31 T cell receptor beta chains derived from one specimen sequenced in a study of blood T cell repertoires in COVID-19 (dated by TCRdb to 2019 to 2021). The library was produced with the immunoSEQ multiplex PCR assay. TCRdb holds this immuneACCESS table with in-frame rearrangements only. Some clones are missing; in checked studies, unresolved V genes explain under half, and the rest has no known cause. This sample comprises under 95,000 clones, around 80% of them detected only once. About a quarter of the sample belongs to the ten largest clones. What was sequenced was peripheral blood. These receptor sequences come from a man between 60 and 70 years old with active or convalescent COVID-19.

V gene TRBV6-5 combines with J gene TRBJ1-1; D unclear. Looked up from germline, CDR1 is MNHEY and CDR2 is SVGAGI. Trimming left V 6 bases short and J 6 bases short, with 8 bases between. The CDR3 runs 11 residues. In DNA form, the CDR3 reads TGTGCCAGCAGAGCACGGGCTGAAGCTTTCTTT. Translation gives CASRARAEAFF.

V is TRBV4-3 and J is TRBJ1-5; perhaps TRBD1 as D (6 bases). V lost 0 bases and J 7 bases, leaving 13 bases between the germline ends. Germline V gene sequence: CDR1 LGHNA, CDR2 YSLEER. CDR3 length: 15 residues. The CDR3 sequence is CASSQDETGRQPQHF. CDR3 DNA sequence: TGCGCCAGCAGCCAAGATGAGACAGGAAGACAGCCCCAGCATTTT.

The V call is TRBV3-1 (or the pseudogene TRBV3-2), the J call TRBJ1-4; possibly TRBD1 for D (6 bases). Germline CDR1 LGHDT, CDR2 YNNKEL (reference sequence). The V end was cut by 6 bases, the J end by 1 base, with 9 bases between. CDR3 length: 14 residues. The CDR3, as DNA: TGTGCCAGCAGGGAAGGGGGAACTAATGAAAAACTGTTTTTT. Amino acids: CASREGGTNEKLFF.

The chain joins TRBV5-4 to TRBJ2-3, with D possibly matching TRBD1 (6 bases). Trimming removed 6 bases from V and 2 bases from J, with 19 bases in between. The CDR3 extends over 16 amino acids. Looked up from germline, CDR1 is SGHNT and CDR2 is YYREEE (reference sequence). DNA of the CDR3: TGTGCCAGCACCCCCGAAGAGGGGGACCCCACAGATACGCAGTATTTT. Its translation is CASTPEEGDPTDTQYF.

The chain is built from TRBV4-2 and TRBJ2-3; the D gene is possibly TRBD2 (6 bases). The CDR3 has 17 amino acids. Trimming pared 8 bases from V and 4 bases from J, leaving 25 bases between. Germline values: CDR1 LGHNA, CDR2 YNFKEQ. CDR3 amino acids: CASDKEGRVGWADTQYF. Here the CDR3 DNA reads TGTGCCAGCGACAAGGAGGGAAGGGTCGGGTGGGCAGATACGCAGTATTTT.

This chain uses TRBV5-6 with TRBJ2-3; D remains ambiguous. The germline V gene encodes CDR1 SGHDT and CDR2 YYEEEE. The length of the CDR3 is 14 residues. V shed 3 bases and J shed 2 bases, with 10 bases lying between them. The CDR3 DNA sequence: TGTGCCAGCAGCTGGCAGGATCTCACAGATACGCAGTATTTT. It codes for CASSWQDLTDTQYF. Using reference TRBV5-6 and TRBJ2-3 for the parts outside the CDR3, the full variable domain is DAGVTQSPTHLIKTRGQQVTLRCSPKSGHDTVSWYQQALGQGPQFIFQYYEEEERQRGNFPDRFSGHQFPNYSSELNVNALLLGDSALYLCASSWQDLTDTQYFGPGTRLTVL.

The chain employs TRBV28 and TRBJ1-2; TRBD1 matches 8 bases. In germline, CDR1 is MDHEN, CDR2 SYDVKM. The CDR3 has 13 amino acids. The J segment lost 5 bases and the V segment lost 10 bases, leaving 9 bases of the junction unmatched. For the CDR3, the DNA is TGTGCCACCCTCGACAGGGGTTTGTATGGCTACACCTTC. Its translation is CATLDRGLYGYTF.

This chain links TRBV12-3 or TRBV12-4 with TRBJ1-1; no definite D call. The CDR3 extends over 11 amino acids. V lost 6 bases, J lost 0 bases, and 2 bases lay in between. CDR3 loop: CASSMNTEAFF. In DNA, the CDR3 is TGTGCCAGCAGCATGAACACTGAAGCTTTCTTT.

V and J are TRBV5-5 and TRBJ2-6, with 7 nucleotides matching TRBD1. The V gene end was trimmed by 5 bases and the J gene end by 0 bases; junction bases not matched to a gene: 5. CDR1 SGHKS and CDR2 YYEKEE come from the germline V gene (reference sequence). This CDR3 is built from 16 residues. The CDR3 reads CASSRGTASGANVLTF. The CDR3 DNA sequence: TGTGCCAGCAGTAGGGGGACAGCCTCTGGGGCCAACGTCCTGACTTTC.

This sequence joins TRBV7-6 and TRBJ1-1; 10 bases align to TRBD1. The CDR3 length is 19 residues. With V trimmed by 5 bases and J by 1 base, 16 bases remained unmatched. The germline V gene has CDR1 SGHVS and CDR2 FNYEAQ. The CDR3 DNA reads as TGTGCCAGCAGCCCACAACCCGTCGACAGGGGGCGAGGGAACACTGAAGCTTTCTTT. It specifies CASSPQPVDRGRGNTEAFF.

The V gene is TRBV6-5, the J gene TRBJ1-1; possibly TRBD1 for D (5 bases). The CDR3 is made up of 13 amino acids. V was clipped by 8 bases and J by 3 bases, with 13 bases between them. Germline V CDR1 and CDR2: MNHEY, SVGAGI. The CDR3 region has the DNA TGTGCCAGCCGCACCTGGGGGGACACTGAAGCTTTCTTT. Amino acids: CASRTWGDTEAFF.

The chain's CDR3 is CACKLGTAQETQYF. The CDR3 coding sequence is TGTGCCTGCAAGCTCGGGACAGCTCAAGAGACCCAGTACTTC. The gene calls are TRBV30 and TRBJ2-5; 7 positions match TRBD1. Germline V gene data show CDR1 as GTSNPN and CDR2 as SVGIG (reference sequence). The CDR3 contains 14 residues. With V trimmed by 6 bases and J by 2 bases, 9 bases remained unmatched.

The rearrangement links TRBV4-2 to TRBJ1-4, with 9 bases lining up with TRBD1. The CDR3 spans 16 residues. The trim removed 1 base at V and 8 bases at J, leaving 8 bases unmatched. From germline, CDR1 is LGHNA and CDR2 YNFKEQ. The CDR3 DNA sequence: TGTGCCAGCAGCCAAGCTCTACAGGGGGCGATCGAAAAACTGTTTTTT. Its protein is CASSQALQGAIEKLFF.

The chain uses TRBV27 and TRBJ2-3; 9 bases are shared with TRBD1. CDR3 size: 13 residues. The trim removed 4 bases at V and 8 bases at J, leaving 4 bases unmatched. CDR1 and CDR2 (germline): MNHEY, SMNVEV (reference sequence). The CDR3 sequence: CASSYTGGGTQYF. Here the CDR3 DNA reads TGTGCCAGCAGTTATACAGGGGGCGGTACGCAGTATTTT.

This clone was seen a single time. Germline and junction disagree at one end, which may indicate a read error. V usage is TRBV5-1 and J usage is TRBJ2-1, with 7 bases aligning to TRBD1. The CDR3 has 14 amino acids. Germline V gives CDR1 SGHRS, CDR2 YFSETQ. CDR3: CAGSPGTAYNEQFF. The DNA for the CDR3 is TGCGCCGGCAGCCCGGGGACAGCCTACAATGAGCAGTTCTTC.

This clone has only one observation. The chain couples TRBV2 to TRBJ2-1; no reliable D call. Per germline, CDR1 SNHLY and CDR2 FYNNEI. This CDR3 is 13 amino acids long. Trimming cost V 5 bases and J 4 bases, with 9 bases left between them. For the CDR3, the DNA is TGTGCCAGCAGTACCGGGTCGTACAATGAGCAGTTCTTC. It translates to CASSTGSYNEQFF.

This clone was counted a single time. The chain couples TRBV7-3 to TRBJ2-5, with a possible D match to TRBD1 (6 bases). Germline loops: CDR1 SGHTA, CDR2 FQGTGA. Trimming left V 4 bases short and J 5 bases short, with 14 bases between. The CDR3 covers 14 residues. CDR3: CASSSQGTMETQYF. The CDR3 DNA follows: TGTGCCAGCAGCTCACAGGGTACGATGGAGACCCAGTACTTC.

The chain has TRBV7-9 and TRBJ2-1, with 11 bases fitting TRBD2. With 0 bases clipped from V and 2 bases from J, the junction kept 0 bases outside the gene matches. CDR1 SEHNR and CDR2 FQNEAQ come from the germline V gene (reference sequence). The CDR3 loop spans 16 amino acids. CDR3 amino acids: CASSLALAGAYNEQFF. CDR3 nucleotide sequence: TGTGCCAGCAGCTTAGCACTAGCGGGGGCCTACAATGAGCAGTTCTTC.

The table lists this clone with a count of one. The chain recombines TRBV23-1 with TRBJ1-5, with D possibly being TRBD1 (5 bases). TRBV23-1 is filed as an ORF, its function uncertain. V shed 4 bases and J shed 2 bases, with 15 bases lying between them. CDR3 length: 16 amino acids. The CDR3 DNA sequence: TGCGCCAGCAGTCGTTTTACACAGGAGCGCAATCAGCCCCAGCATTTT. Protein sequence: CASSRFTQERNQPQHF.

V usage is TRBV6-4 and J usage is TRBJ2-3; the match to TRBD2 covers 7 bases. The junction had 7 bases not matched to a gene; V was cut back by 4 bases and J by 6 bases. The CDR3 runs to 14 residues. CDR1 and CDR2 from the germline V gene are MRHNA and SNTAGT. CDR3 region: CASSALSGADTQYF. DNA for the CDR3: TGTGCCAGCAGTGCCCTGAGCGGGGCCGATACGCAGTATTTT.

This CDR3 reads CASSQTSVGDEETQYF. CDR3 sequence (DNA): TGCGCCAGCAGCCAAACTAGCGTAGGGGACGAGGAGACCCAGTACTTC. This chain links TRBV4-1 with TRBJ2-5; 7 bases are shared with TRBD2. The J segment lost 5 bases and the V segment lost 2 bases, leaving 11 bases of the junction unmatched. CDR3 length: 16 residues. The germline gives CDR1 MGHRA, CDR2 YSYEKL.

This clone has a handful of counts. The V and J genes are TRBV19 and TRBJ1-3; 8 bases are shared with TRBD1. CDR1 LNHDA and CDR2 SQIVND come from the germline V gene (reference sequence). This CDR3 comprises 14 residues. The V gene end was trimmed by 7 bases and the J gene end by 4 bases; junction bases not matched to a gene: 6. The CDR3 region is CASTPRGPGNTIYF. The DNA for the CDR3 is TGTGCCAGTACCCCCAGGGGGCCCGGAAACACCATATATTTT.

This rearrangement joins TRBV27 to TRBJ2-5, with D possibly TRBD2 on 5 matching bases. CDR3 length: 13 residues. The V and J ends lost 5 bases and 7 bases respectively, with 14 bases between them. CDR1 MNHEY and CDR2 SMNVEV come from the germline V gene (reference sequence). The CDR3 region is CASSPRPAGTQYF. The CDR3 DNA follows: TGTGCCAGCAGTCCCCGACCGGCGGGGACCCAGTACTTC.

The chain links TRBV7-8 to TRBJ1-6; D remains ambiguous. The CDR3 is 14 amino acids. Germline V gives CDR1 SGHVS, CDR2 FQNEAQ. V was cut by 0 bases and J by 9 bases, with 9 bases left in between. The CDR3 DNA follows: TGTGCCAGCAGCTTAGCGATCGGCGGTTCACCCCTCCACTTT. It encodes CASSLAIGGSPLHF.

The chain recombines TRBV7-2 with TRBJ2-3, with D maybe TRBD2 (6 bases). V was shortened by 1 base and J by 4 bases, with 21 bases between the two germline ends. Looked up from germline, CDR1 is SGHTA and CDR2 is FQGNSA. The CDR3 has 18 amino acids. CDR3 residues: CASSLVLAGRLVPDTQYF. DNA of the CDR3: TGTGCCAGCAGCTTAGTTTTGGCAGGGAGGCTCGTCCCAGATACGCAGTATTTT.

V usage is TRBV7-3 and J usage is TRBJ2-7; 9 positions agree with TRBD1. In germline, CDR1 is SGHTA, CDR2 FQGTGA. The V and J ends lost 5 bases and 4 bases, in that order; junction bases with no gene match: 6. The CDR3 is made up of 14 amino acids. The CDR3 DNA is TGTGCCAGCAGCCCAGAGGGGACAGGGTACGAGCAGTACTTC. The encoded protein is CASSPEGTGYEQYF.

The chain carries TRBV2 and TRBJ2-2, with 7 bases identical to TRBD1. CDR3 length equals 14 residues. V dropped 6 bases and J dropped 3; count of bases not matched to a gene: 4. CDR1 and CDR2 from the germline V gene are SNHLY and FYNNEI. The CDR3 DNA follows: TGTGCCAGCAGACGGACAGGTGACACCGGGGAGCTGTTTTTT. Its protein product is CASRRTGDTGELFF.

The chain couples TRBV7-3 to TRBJ2-5; possibly TRBD2 for D (6 bases). Germline CDR1 is SGHTA and CDR2 is FQGTGA. Trimming took off 5 bases at V and 5 bases at J, with 15 bases between the two ends. The CDR3 consists of 14 residues. The CDR3 reads CASSPGLSRETQYF. DNA of the CDR3: TGTGCCAGCAGCCCGGGACTCTCTCGGGAGACCCAGTACTTC.

The CDR3 reads CASIPLPGGANVLTF. DNA of the CDR3: TGCGCCAGCATTCCTCTCCCGGGGGGGGCCAACGTCCTGACTTTC. The V gene is TRBV4-1, the J gene TRBJ2-6; D might be TRBD2 (5 bases). Germline loops: CDR1 MGHRA, CDR2 YSYEKL. There are 15 residues in the CDR3. Trimming shortened V by 7 bases and J by 4 bases, and 14 bases separated the two germline ends.

The rearrangement uses TRBV7-2 and TRBJ1-5; TRBD1 matches 11 bases. The germline gives CDR1 SGHTA, CDR2 FQGNSA. This CDR3 is 15 amino acids long. V trimming: 5 bases; J trimming: 7 bases; junction bases outside the gene matches: 7. In nucleotides, the CDR3 is TGTGCCAGCAGCACCGGACAGGGGGCTCGCCAGCCCCAGCATTTT. Its protein is CASSTGQGARQPQHF.

The chain employs TRBV28 and TRBJ2-1, with TRBD2 matching 8 bases. The CDR3 runs to 16 residues. In germline, CDR1 is MDHEN, CDR2 SYDVKM. Trimming at V came to 5 bases and at J to 1 base, leaving 7 bases not matched to a gene. CDR3 in DNA: TGTGCCAGCAGTCACCTAGCGGGCGATTCCTACAATGAGCAGTTCTTC. Translated: CASSHLAGDSYNEQFF.